Listed here are 28 T cell receptor beta chains from one sample, sequenced in a study of T cells after yellow fever vaccination. One entry per CDR3 protein results from TCRdb running MiXCR on the 5' RACE reads. This sample has hundreds of thousands of distinct CDR3 sequences, with roughly 13% found just once. The specimen was PBMCs, collected on the day of the yellow fever booster vaccination. The origin of the receptors is a man aged 25 to 45 who received the YFV17D yellow fever vaccine.

This rearrangement joins TRBV6-2 or TRBV6-3 to TRBJ1-5; D is unclear. The V end was cut by 7 bases, the J end by 5 bases, with 15 bases between. Germline assignment: CDR1 MNHEY and CDR2 SVGEGT. CDR3 length equals 14 residues. The CDR3 loop is CASTFTLGYQPQHF. The CDR3 coding sequence is TGTGCCAGCACTTTTACCCTCGGATATCAGCCCCAGCATTTT.

The chain uses TRBV11-2 and TRBJ2-3; 10 positions agree with TRBD2. Trimming at V came to 0 bases and at J to 4 bases, leaving 7 bases not matched to a gene. The CDR3 length is 17 residues. Germline V gene data show CDR1 as SGHAT and CDR2 as FQNNGV. The CDR3 protein is CASSLDQPSGSSDTQYF. DNA for the CDR3: TGTGCCAGCAGCTTAGATCAACCTAGCGGGAGCTCAGATACGCAGTATTTT.

V is TRBV5-1 and J is TRBJ2-1; unclear D gene. Trimming removed 1 base from V and 6 bases from J, with 23 bases in between. The CDR3 loop spans 18 amino acids. CDR1 is SGHRS and CDR2 is YFSETQ in the germline V gene. The CDR3 DNA reads TGCGCCAGCAGCTTGTTTGGTAGGGATGGGCCTCTATCCAATGAGCAGTTCTTC. Translation: CASSLFGRDGPLSNEQFF. The full variable domain, in which reference TRBV5-1 and TRBJ2-1 provide the parts outside the CDR3, is KAGVTQTPRYLIKTRGQQVTLSCSPISGHRSVSWYQQTPGQGLQFLFEYFSETQRNKGNFPGRFSGRQFSNSRSEMNVSTLELGDSALYLCASSLFGRDGPLSNEQFFGPGTRLTVL.

Note on this clonotype: The junction differs from germline at one of its ends, possibly a read error. CDR3 in DNA: TGCTGTGCTAGAGGTCTTACGGGGAACGGCGTCACCGGGGAGCTGTTTTTT. The encoded protein is CCARGLTGNGVTGELFF. The chain carries TRBV20-1 and TRBJ2-2; D may be TRBD2 (5 bases). Germline V gene lookup returns CDR1 DFQATT and CDR2 SNEGSKA (reference sequence). This CDR3 region has 17 residues.

This clonotype was observed at least ten times. The gene calls are TRBV18 and TRBJ1-1; D is ambiguous. Trimming took off 1 base at V and 0 bases at J, with 3 bases between the two ends. Germline values: CDR1 KGHSH, CDR2 LQKENI. The CDR3 consists of 13 residues. The CDR3 protein is CASSPQMNTEAFF. CDR3 sequence (DNA): TGTGCCAGCTCACCACAAATGAACACTGAAGCTTTCTTT. The variable domain in full, with the rest retrieved from reference TRBV18 and TRBJ1-1, is NAGVMQNPRHLVRRRGQEARLRCSPMKGHSHVYWYRQLPEEGLKFMVYLQKENIIDESGMPKERFSAEFPKEGPSILRIQQVVRGDSAAYFCASSPQMNTEAFFGQGTRLTVV.

There are a few counts of this clonotype. The genes are TRBV4-3 and TRBJ2-3; a weak D match, TRBD1 (5 bases). V was trimmed by 6 bases and J by 4 bases, leaving 20 bases between them. The CDR3 has 16 residues. Per germline, CDR1 LGHNA and CDR2 YSLEER. CDR3 residues: CASSPLADSVSDTQYF. CDR3 bases: TGCGCCAGCAGTCCCCTCGCCGACAGTGTTTCAGATACGCAGTATTTT.

V usage is TRBV10-3 and J usage is TRBJ2-1; possible D gene TRBD2, 7 bases. CDR3 size: 15 residues. Trimming removed 5 bases from V and 8 bases from J, with 19 bases in between. The germline CDR1 and CDR2 sequences are ENHRY and SYGVKD. This chain's CDR3 is CAISIWGQGRDEQFF. The CDR3 nucleotides read TGTGCCATCAGTATATGGGGGCAGGGGAGGGATGAGCAGTTCTTC.

This clonotype was observed a handful of times. The chain links TRBV7-2 to TRBJ2-7; the D gene is possibly TRBD2 (5 bases). Trimming left V 10 bases short and J 4 bases short, with 11 bases between. The CDR3 sequence is 11 residues long. Looked up from germline, CDR1 is SGHTA and CDR2 is FQGNSA. CDR3 residues: CATGELYEQYF. The CDR3, as DNA: TGTGCCACCGGGGAGCTTTACGAGCAGTACTTC.

This chain uses TRBV2 with TRBJ2-7; D perhaps matches TRBD1 (6 bases). With 5 bases removed from V and 1 base from J, the gap between germline ends came to 12 bases. The CDR3 runs to 14 residues. Germline lookup yields CDR1 SNHLY and CDR2 FYNNEI. The CDR3 coding sequence is TGTGCCAGCAGTTCCCGGGACACGTCCTACGAGCAGTACTTC. This codes for CASSSRDTSYEQYF. Together with reference TRBV2 and TRBJ2-7, the CDR3 gives the full variable domain: EPEVTQTPSHQVTQMGQEVILRCVPISNHLYFYWYRQILGQKVEFLVSFYNNEISEKSEIFDDQFSVERPDGSNFTLKIRSTKLEDSAMYFCASSSRDTSYEQYFGPGTRLTVT.

V usage is TRBV29-1 and J usage is TRBJ2-7; D ambiguous. Germline assignment: CDR1 SQVTM and CDR2 ANQGSEA. This CDR3 contains 12 residues. V was pared by 7 bases and J by 6 bases, with 16 bases between. For the CDR3, the DNA is TGCAGCGCCTTCTCCTCGGCACTCGAGCAGTACTTC. Translated, it gives CSAFSSALEQYF.

A few counts support this clonotype. V usage is TRBV7-2 and J usage is TRBJ1-3, with 8 bases matching TRBD1. The junction had 5 bases not matched to a gene; V was cut back by 4 bases and J by 0 bases. CDR3 length: 16 residues. In germline, CDR1 is SGHTA, CDR2 FQGNSA. CDR3 protein: CASSSRTGSSGNTIYF. Here the CDR3 DNA reads TGTGCCAGCAGCTCTCGGACAGGGAGCTCTGGAAACACCATATATTTT.

The rearrangement links TRBV6-1 to TRBJ1-2; the D is unclear. The CDR3 is 15 residues long. Germline CDR1 reads MNHNS; CDR2 reads SASEGT. With 6 bases removed from V and 7 bases from J, the gap between germline ends came to 21 bases. CDR3 loop: CASSPSGNMKVGYTF. DNA of the CDR3: TGTGCCAGCAGCCCCTCCGGGAACATGAAAGTTGGCTACACCTTC.

This clonotype has a handful of counts. In DNA form, the CDR3 reads TGTGCCAGCTCACCTACCACTCGGACAGGGTCATCTGTCGAGCAGTACTTC. It codes for CASSPTTRTGSSVEQYF. This chain links TRBV18 with TRBJ2-7, with TRBD1 matching over 8 bases. The CDR3 has 17 amino acids. Germline CDR1 and CDR2: KGHSH and LQKENI. Unmatched junction bases numbered 16, after V lost 3 bases and J lost 6 bases.

This clonotype was picked up a small number of times. V gene TRBV5-1 combines with J gene TRBJ2-5, with D unclear. The CDR3 has 14 amino acids. Trimming cost V 1 base and J 1 base, with 8 bases left between them. Germline V gene data show CDR1 as SGHRS and CDR2 as YFSETQ. The CDR3 loop is CASSLILGQETQYF. The CDR3 DNA is TGCGCCAGCAGCTTGATCCTGGGCCAAGAGACCCAGTACTTC.

In its sample, this clonotype was seen a few times. The chain couples TRBV7-2 to TRBJ1-4; 8 bases are a match to TRBD1. The V gene's germline CDR1 is SGHTA and CDR2 FQGNSA. Trimming at V came to 5 bases and at J to 7 bases, leaving 6 bases not matched to a gene. This CDR3 is 14 amino acids long. CDR3 bases: TGTGCCAGCAGCCCGGACAGGGCGATTGAAAAACTGTTTTTT. It encodes CASSPDRAIEKLFF.

The rearrangement uses TRBV28 and TRBJ1-4, with a tentative D call TRBD1 (5 bases). Germline V gives CDR1 MDHEN, CDR2 SYDVKM. This CDR3 comprises 15 residues. V was shortened by 5 bases and J by 9 bases, with 19 bases between the two germline ends. The CDR3 DNA is TGTGCCAGCAGTCCCCCGGGAAGGGGAACCCAAAAACTGTTTTTT. Its protein is CASSPPGRGTQKLFF.

The V and J genes are TRBV13 and TRBJ2-1; 12 bases match TRBD2. Losses at the gene ends were 3 bases for V and 8 bases for J; bases not matched to a gene: 2. This CDR3 has 14 amino acids. CDR1 is PRHDT, CDR2 FYEKMQ, per germline (reference sequence). CDR3 sequence (DNA): TGTGCCAGCAGCTTTGGACTAGCGGGATATGAGCAGTTCTTC. Its protein is CASSFGLAGYEQFF.

The chain couples TRBV29-1 to TRBJ2-3; D uncertain. V was shortened by 7 bases and J by 5 bases, with 10 bases between the two germline ends. CDR3 length: 11 amino acids. Germline assignment: CDR1 SQVTM and CDR2 ANQGSEA. CDR3 loop: CSGSKVDTQYF. CDR3 DNA: TGCAGCGGTTCAAAGGTAGATACGCAGTATTTT.

The chain is built from TRBV20-1 and TRBJ1-1; D not certain. This CDR3 is built from 12 residues. Trimming removed 4 bases from V and 2 bases from J, with 8 bases in between. Germline CDR1 DFQATT, CDR2 SNEGSKA (reference sequence). The CDR3: CSAKRQNTEAFF. CDR3 DNA: TGCAGTGCTAAAAGACAAAACACTGAAGCTTTCTTT.

This clonotype was seen more than once but under ten times. This chain joins TRBV6-2 or TRBV6-3 and TRBJ2-5; no reliable D call. V was cut by 6 bases and J by 4 bases, with 12 bases left in between. Germline V lookup: CDR1 MNHEY, CDR2 SVGEGT. This CDR3 is built from 13 residues. CDR3 in DNA: TGTGCCAGCAGCCTGCCTTTAGTAGAGACCCAGTACTTC. This encodes CASSLPLVETQYF.

This clonotype was recorded at least ten times. The chain joins TRBV20-1 to TRBJ1-1; TRBD1 agrees at 8 bases. The germline V gene has CDR1 DFQATT and CDR2 SNEGSKA (reference sequence). V lost 4 bases, J lost 6 bases, and 16 bases stayed unmatched. The CDR3 runs 16 residues. The CDR3 here is CSAKVKSGQVVAEAFF. The CDR3 region has the DNA TGCAGTGCTAAAGTCAAGTCGGGACAGGTTGTGGCTGAAGCTTTCTTT.

This clonotype was detected a few times. The chain is built from TRBV9 and TRBJ2-2, with TRBD1 matching 8 bases. The CDR3 covers 16 residues. The germline gives CDR1 SGDLS, CDR2 YYNGEE. J was trimmed by 7 bases and V by 0 bases; bases with no gene match: 8. CDR3 in amino acids: CASSVAGQGSGGELFF. CDR3 nucleotide sequence: TGTGCCAGCAGCGTAGCCGGACAGGGTTCGGGCGGGGAGCTGTTTTTT.

This clonotype was observed a few times. The chain joins TRBV10-3 to TRBJ2-7; perhaps TRBD1 as D (5 bases). CDR1 is ENHRY, CDR2 SYGVKD, per germline. V lost 5 bases and J 5 bases, leaving 16 bases between the germline ends. There are 14 residues in the CDR3. The CDR3: CAISSQRQGDEQYF. The CDR3 nucleotides read TGTGCCATCAGTTCCCAGAGGCAGGGCGACGAGCAGTACTTC.

This clonotype occurred a few times. CDR3 in amino acids: CASSQVGGTYEQYF. CDR3 nucleotide sequence: TGCGCCAGCAGCCAAGTAGGCGGAACCTACGAGCAGTACTTC. J is TRBJ2-7 and V is TRBV4-3; D gene uncertain. Germline lookup yields CDR1 LGHNA and CDR2 YSLEER. The CDR3 is made up of 14 amino acids. V dropped 1 base and J dropped 2 bases, with 9 bases sitting between them.

This clonotype has more than one count but fewer than ten. This chain links TRBV20-1 with TRBJ2-2; 7 bases are shared with TRBD2. Germline V gene lookup returns CDR1 DFQATT and CDR2 SNEGSKA (reference sequence). V shed 1 base, J shed 1 base, and the junction held 12 bases outside the gene matches. CDR3 length: 18 amino acids. Written as DNA, the CDR3 is TGCAGTGCTAGAGCCCCGGACCCCGGGAGGTGGAACACCGGGGAGCTGTTTTTT. Amino acid sequence: CSARAPDPGRWNTGELFF.

There are a few counts of this clonotype. The genes are TRBV14 and TRBJ2-1; TRBD2 matches 7 bases. Per germline, CDR1 SGHDN and CDR2 FVKESK. V lost 5 bases to trimming and J lost 9 bases; unmatched junction nucleotides: 4. The CDR3 has 12 residues. In nucleotides, the CDR3 is TGTGCCAGCAGCGAACTAGCGAGTGAGCAGTTCTTC. Residues: CASSELASEQFF.

Many counts were recorded for this clonotype. The chain recombines TRBV20-1 with TRBJ2-1; D gene uncertain. The germline CDR1 and CDR2 sequences are DFQATT and SNEGSKA (reference sequence). The CDR3 totals 14 residues. V gave up 0 bases and J gave up 1 base, with 7 bases separating them. This chain's CDR3 is CSARDLASYNEQFF. The CDR3 bases are TGCAGTGCTAGAGATCTGGCGTCCTACAATGAGCAGTTCTTC.

This clonotype was picked up a small number of times. This rearrangement joins TRBV7-2 to TRBJ2-1; no clear D gene. The CDR3 extends over 14 amino acids. Deletions cut 3 bases from V and 4 bases from J, with 10 bases between. Germline-derived CDR1 and CDR2 are SGHTA and FQGNSA. DNA of the CDR3: TGTGCCAGCAGCTTGAGCCCGCCTTACAATGAGCAGTTCTTC. This codes for CASSLSPPYNEQFF.